This T cell receptor (beta chain) was recovered during a study of cytomegalovirus exposure and HLA in healthy donors. The length of the CDR3 is 14 residues. Trimming removed 3 bases from V and 2 bases from J, with 10 bases in between. Germline assignment: CDR1 MDHEN and CDR2 SYDVKM. It was with 60 Vbeta and 13 Jbeta primers that the PCR ran. TCRdb's copy holds only in-frame clones and misses some; the assay was immunoSEQ multiplex PCR. The table includes about 130,000 clones, more than 65% detected once. The receptor was isolated from a male donor in good health and CMV-seropositive. This chain joins TRBV28 and TRBJ1-1; D remains unclear. Input material: PBMCs. The CDR3 nucleotides are TGTGCCAGCAGTTTGGACTATTCCAACACTGAAGCTTTCTTT. Translated: CASSLDYSNTEAFF. Complete variable domain (other parts from reference TRBV28 and TRBJ1-1): DVKVTQSSRYLVKRTGEKVFLECVQDMDHENMFWYRQDPGLGLRLIYFSYDVKMKEKGDIPEGYSVSREKKERFSLILESASTNQTSMYLCASSLDYSNTEAFFGQGTRLTVV.